This TCR beta chain came from a study of T cells in tuberculosis. As regards this clone: The antigen remains undetermined.

General observations from the study: Smaller alpha distances in active tuberculosis partly reflected shorter CDR3-alpha lengths. Active tuberculosis TCR-alpha repertoires lay closer to GMM-specific TCRs than IGRA-negative controls, suggesting clonal expansion.

Germline trimming cut 4 bases from V and 3 bases from J; bases unmatched to any gene: 11. Germline V lookup: CDR1 SGHRS, CDR2 YFSETQ. This CDR3 contains 16 residues. The repertoire was sequenced with immunoSEQ multiplex PCR; TCRdb's copy has only in-frame clones and lacks some. The repertoire has roughly 40,000 clones, about 95% of them found once; the top ten carry 3% to 4%. Source material: PBMCs. The receptor was derived from a donor aged 5 to 30 with latent tuberculosis or without tuberculosis infection. This chain uses TRBV5-1 with TRBJ1-1; TRBD1 aligns across 8 bases. Written as DNA, the CDR3 is TGCGCCAGCAGCCAACAGAACGAGACAGGGGACACTGAAGCTTTCTTT. Amino acids: CASSQQNETGDTEAFF.